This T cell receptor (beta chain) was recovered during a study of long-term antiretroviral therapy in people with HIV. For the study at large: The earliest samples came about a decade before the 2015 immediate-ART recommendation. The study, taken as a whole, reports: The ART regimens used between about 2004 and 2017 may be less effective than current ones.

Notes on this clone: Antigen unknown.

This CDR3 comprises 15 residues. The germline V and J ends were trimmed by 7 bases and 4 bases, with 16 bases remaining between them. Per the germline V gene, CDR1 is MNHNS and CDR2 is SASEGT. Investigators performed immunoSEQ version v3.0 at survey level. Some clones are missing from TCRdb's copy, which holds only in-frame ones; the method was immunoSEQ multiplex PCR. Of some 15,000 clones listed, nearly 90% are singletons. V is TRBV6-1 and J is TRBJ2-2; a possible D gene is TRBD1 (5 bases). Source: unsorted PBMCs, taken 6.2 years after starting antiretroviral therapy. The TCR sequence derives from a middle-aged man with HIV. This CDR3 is CASILNQGGTGELFF. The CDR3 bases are TGTGCCAGCATACTTAATCAGGGCGGCACCGGGGAGCTGTTTTTT.